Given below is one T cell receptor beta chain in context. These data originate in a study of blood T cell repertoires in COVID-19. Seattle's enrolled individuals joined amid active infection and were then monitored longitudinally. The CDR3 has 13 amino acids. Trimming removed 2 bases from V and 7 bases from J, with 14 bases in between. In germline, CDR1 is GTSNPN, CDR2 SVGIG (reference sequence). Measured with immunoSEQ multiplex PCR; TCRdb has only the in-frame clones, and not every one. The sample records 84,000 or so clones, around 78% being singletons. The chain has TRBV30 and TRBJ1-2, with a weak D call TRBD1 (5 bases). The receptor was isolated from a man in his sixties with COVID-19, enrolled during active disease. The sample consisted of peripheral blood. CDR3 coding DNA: TGTGCCTGGAGTCTGGGGGGTTTGGTTGGCTACACCTTC. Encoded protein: CAWSLGGLVGYTF.